Listed here are 24 T cell receptor beta chains from one sample, sequenced in a study of blood T cell repertoires in COVID-19 (TCRdb year 2020). Libraries were built with the immunoSEQ multiplex PCR assay. TCRdb took this table from immuneACCESS and kept in-frame rearrangements with V and J called. Such tables lack part of the clones; where checked against another copy, unresolved V genes explain under half of the gap, and the rest is unexplained. Recorded for this sample are about 140,000 clones; almost 85% of them occurred a single time. The ten largest account for less than 7% of the sample. Sequencing used PBMCs or T cells enriched from blood (not recorded which). The receptors derive from a man aged 40-55 years with acute COVID-19.

V and J are TRBV3-1 (or the pseudogene TRBV3-2) and TRBJ1-2; no clear D. CDR3 length: 14 amino acids. Germline CDR1 reads LGHDT; CDR2 reads YNNKEL (reference sequence). Trimming removed 1 base from V and 7 bases from J, with 13 bases in between. This chain's CDR3 is CASSQGSLRVGYTF. The CDR3 region has the DNA TGTGCCAGCAGCCAAGGGAGTTTGCGGGTTGGCTACACCTTC.

This clone was seen a few times. J is TRBJ2-5 and V is TRBV10-3, with TRBD2 matching over 11 bases. Germline V gives CDR1 ENHRY, CDR2 SYGVKD. Trimming took 0 bases from V and 2 from J; bases not matched to a gene: 11. The length of the CDR3 is 19 residues. The chain's CDR3 is CAISESRAYSGGDQETQYF. The CDR3, as DNA: TGTGCCATCAGTGAGTCTCGGGCATATAGCGGGGGGGATCAAGAGACCCAGTACTTC.

In its sample, this clone was seen once. CDR3 DNA sequence: TGCGCCAGCAGCTTGTACGGGGTGGACACTGAAGCTTTCTTT. The encoded protein is CASSLYGVDTEAFF. The rearrangement links TRBV5-1 to TRBJ1-1; D ambiguous. Germline-derived CDR1 and CDR2 are SGHRS and YFSETQ. Trimming pared 1 base from V and 3 bases from J, leaving 10 bases between. This CDR3 is built from 14 residues. Together with reference TRBV5-1 and TRBJ1-1, the CDR3 gives the full variable domain: KAGVTQTPRYLIKTRGQQVTLSCSPISGHRSVSWYQQTPGQGLQFLFEYFSETQRNKGNFPGRFSGRQFSNSRSEMNVSTLELGDSALYLCASSLYGVDTEAFFGQGTRLTVV.

The rearrangement uses TRBV29-1 and TRBJ1-2; possibly TRBD1 for D (5 bases). The germline V gene encodes CDR1 SQVTM and CDR2 ANQGSEA. The CDR3 runs to 16 residues. V shed 1 base and J shed 6 bases, with 21 bases lying between them. CDR3 sequence reads: CSVEGGATFESHGYTF. CDR3 nucleotides: TGCAGCGTTGAAGGGGGCGCGACCTTTGAATCGCATGGCTACACCTTC. The whole variable domain, remainder taken from reference TRBV29-1 and TRBJ1-2, is SAVISQKPSRDICQRGTSLTIQCQVDSQVTMMFWYRQQPGQSLTLIATANQGSEATYESGFVIDKFPISRPNLTFSTLTVSNMSPEDSSIYLCSVEGGATFESHGYTFGSGTRLTVV.

The genes are TRBV3-1 (or the pseudogene TRBV3-2) and TRBJ1-1, with 8 nucleotides matching TRBD1. CDR3 length: 15 residues. CDR1 is LGHDT and CDR2 is YNNKEL in the germline V gene (reference sequence). V shed 1 base, J shed 1 base, and the junction held 2 bases outside the gene matches. The CDR3 sequence: CASSQGGTGNTEAFF. The CDR3 region has the DNA TGTGCCAGCAGCCAAGGGGGGACAGGGAACACTGAAGCTTTCTTT.

The chain recombines TRBV10-1 with TRBJ1-1; no reliable D call. CDR3 length: 13 residues. V was shortened by 4 bases and J by 1 base, with 7 bases between the two germline ends. CDR1 and CDR2 from the germline V gene are WNHNN and SYGVQD (reference sequence). CDR3 region: CASSASGNTEAFF. CDR3 nucleotide sequence: TGCGCCAGCAGTGCTTCAGGGAACACTGAAGCTTTCTTT.

The chain links TRBV28 to TRBJ1-5; 10 nucleotides align to TRBD1. The length of the CDR3 is 15 residues. Germline CDR1 MDHEN, CDR2 SYDVKM. J was trimmed by 4 bases and V by 3 bases; bases with no gene match: 3. The CDR3 nucleotides read TGTGCCAGCAGTTTGGGACAGGGGAGTAATCAGCCCCAGCATTTT. Translated, it gives CASSLGQGSNQPQHF.

V is TRBV6-4 and J is TRBJ2-3; D gene ambiguous. The CDR3 contains 13 residues. Germline CDR1 reads MRHNA; CDR2 reads SNTAGT. Trimming pared 2 bases from V and 4 bases from J, leaving 7 bases between. The CDR3 DNA reads TGTGCCAGCAGTGACACCCTAGCAGATACGCAGTATTTT. Its translation is CASSDTLADTQYF.

CDR3 region: CASSLSDRLAGGLRNEQFF. DNA for the CDR3: TGTGCCAGCAGTTTATCCGATCGACTAGCGGGAGGTCTCCGCAATGAGCAGTTCTTC. This chain uses TRBV27 with TRBJ2-1, with TRBD2 matching over 13 bases. Germline CDR1 MNHEY, CDR2 SMNVEV (reference sequence). Germline trimming cut 0 bases from V and 6 bases from J; bases unmatched to any gene: 11. CDR3 length equals 19 residues.

This chain joins TRBV7-9 and TRBJ2-2; 7 positions agree with TRBD2. The germline CDR1 and CDR2 sequences are SEHNR and FQNEAQ (reference sequence). V lost 1 base and J lost 0; bases outside the gene matches: 2. The CDR3 is 16 amino acids. Written as DNA, the CDR3 is TGTGCCAGCAGCTTAGGGGGAGGGGCGAACACCGGGGAGCTGTTTTTT. Amino acids: CASSLGGGANTGELFF.

The chain links TRBV7-9 to TRBJ1-1; 7 nucleotides match TRBD1. CDR3 length: 13 residues. With 4 bases clipped from V and 4 bases from J, the junction kept 3 bases outside the gene matches. Germline CDR1 SEHNR, CDR2 FQNEAQ (reference sequence). The CDR3 protein is CASSWSGGTEAFF. CDR3 sequence (DNA): TGTGCCAGCAGCTGGTCAGGGGGCACTGAAGCTTTCTTT.

The chain links TRBV24-1 to TRBJ2-3; D might be TRBD2 (5 bases). CDR1 KGHDR and CDR2 SFDVKD come from the germline V gene. V was cut by 5 bases and J by 0 bases, with 11 bases left in between. This CDR3 has 15 amino acids. CDR3 nucleotide sequence: TGTGCCACCAGTGCTTTCGGCGGGAGCACAGATACGCAGTATTTT. It yields the protein CATSAFGGSTDTQYF.

The chain recombines TRBV24-1 with TRBJ2-7; D is possibly TRBD1 (6 bases). This CDR3 has 12 residues. V shed 10 bases and J shed 0 bases, with 9 bases lying between them. From germline, CDR1 is KGHDR and CDR2 SFDVKD. The CDR3 here is CATGGDSYEQYF. The CDR3 region has the DNA TGTGCCACAGGGGGAGACTCCTACGAGCAGTACTTC.

The chain carries TRBV2 and TRBJ2-7, with 10 bases identical to TRBD1. Germline V gene lookup returns CDR1 SNHLY and CDR2 FYNNEI. V was pared by 3 bases and J by 6 bases, with 5 bases of the junction left unmatched. The CDR3 totals 14 residues. The chain's CDR3 is CASSEDRGSLEQYF. CDR3 in DNA: TGTGCCAGCAGTGAGGACAGGGGGTCACTCGAGCAGTACTTC.

In DNA form, the CDR3 reads TGCGCCAGCAGCCTTGCTCCGCTAACCCTCGGGAGTGGCTACACCTTC. This encodes CASSLAPLTLGSGYTF. This rearrangement joins TRBV4-1 to TRBJ1-2; D is uncertain. There are 16 residues in the CDR3. Trimming shortened V by 4 bases and J by 7 bases, and 22 bases separated the two germline ends. Germline V gene sequence: CDR1 MGHRA, CDR2 YSYEKL.

This chain connects TRBV3-1 (or the pseudogene TRBV3-2) to TRBJ1-1; a weak D match, TRBD1 (6 bases). CDR1 and CDR2 from the germline V gene are LGHDT and YNNKEL (reference sequence). V was trimmed by 4 bases and J by 3 bases, leaving 15 bases between them. The CDR3 is made up of 15 amino acids. The CDR3 coding sequence is TGTGCCAGCAGCCCTACAATACAGGGCGACACTGAAGCTTTCTTT. Encoded protein: CASSPTIQGDTEAFF.

The genes are TRBV5-4 and TRBJ2-6, with a weak D call TRBD2 (6 bases). The CDR3 sequence is 15 residues long. The germline V gene has CDR1 SGHNT and CDR2 YYREEE (reference sequence). The V gene lost 0 bases and the J gene lost 2 bases, with 6 bases spanning the gap. The CDR3 DNA sequence: TGTGCCAGCAGCTTGGGGAGGGCTGGGGCCAACGTCCTGACTTTC. Its translation: CASSLGRAGANVLTF.

The V gene is TRBV10-3, the J gene TRBJ2-7; 11 nucleotides align to TRBD2. This CDR3 is 16 amino acids long. With 3 bases clipped from V and 9 bases from J, the junction kept 13 bases outside the gene matches. The germline V gene encodes CDR1 ENHRY and CDR2 SYGVKD. CDR3 sequence reads: CAISDPGTSGYGLQYF. The CDR3 nucleotides are TGTGCCATCAGTGACCCCGGGACTAGCGGTTACGGCTTGCAGTACTTC.

This clone has a single count. The rearrangement uses TRBV10-3 and TRBJ2-1; 7 bases fit TRBD2. Germline lookup yields CDR1 ENHRY and CDR2 SYGVKD. This CDR3 is built from 19 residues. With V trimmed by 6 bases and J by 2 bases, 19 bases remained unmatched. The CDR3 DNA reads TGTGCCATCAGGGGCAAAGGGTTTGTTAGCGGGTTGCCCTACAATGAGCAGTTCTTC. It specifies CAIRGKGFVSGLPYNEQFF.

The chain is built from TRBV5-4 and TRBJ2-3, with D hard to call. The CDR3 is made up of 13 amino acids. Germline V lookup: CDR1 SGHNT, CDR2 YYREEE (reference sequence). Trimming pared 0 bases from V and 2 bases from J, leaving 4 bases between. DNA for the CDR3: TGTGCCAGCAGCTTGGGACACACAGATACGCAGTATTTT. This gives the protein CASSLGHTDTQYF.

The chain employs TRBV28 and TRBJ2-6; D unresolved. Germline CDR1 MDHEN, CDR2 SYDVKM. This CDR3 region has 16 residues. Trimming removed 6 bases at V and 0 bases at J, with 12 bases between. The CDR3, as DNA: TGTGCCAGCAGCCGACTTCAGATCTCTGGGGCCAACGTCCTGACTTTC. Translated: CASSRLQISGANVLTF.

This chain uses TRBV11-2 with TRBJ1-4; 7 bases are shared with TRBD1. The V and J ends lost 2 bases and 2 bases, in that order; junction bases with no gene match: 2. The CDR3 consists of 15 residues. Germline V gives CDR1 SGHAT, CDR2 FQNNGV. The CDR3 nucleotides read TGTGCCAGCAGCTTATTGGGACAGACTAATGAAAAACTGTTTTTT. Translated, it gives CASSLLGQTNEKLFF.

The chain uses TRBV10-2 and TRBJ2-2; D not certain. The germline V and J ends were trimmed by 1 base and 6 bases, with 9 bases remaining between them. Germline-derived CDR1 and CDR2 are WSHSY and SAAADI. The CDR3 spans 14 residues. This CDR3 is CASSELGAAGELFF. In DNA, the CDR3 is TGCGCCAGCAGTGAGTTGGGCGCCGCCGGGGAGCTGTTTTTT.

The rearrangement links TRBV5-1 to TRBJ2-1; 8 nucleotides match TRBD2. V shed 3 bases, J shed 7 bases, and the junction held 15 bases outside the gene matches. Germline CDR1 is SGHRS and CDR2 is YFSETQ. The CDR3 is made up of 17 amino acids. CDR3 bases: TGCGCCAGCAGCTGGAGACTAGCGCGTCTCGATGGTAATGAGCAGTTCTTC. As protein: CASSWRLARLDGNEQFF. Drawing the rest from reference TRBV5-1 and TRBJ2-1, the complete variable domain is KAGVTQTPRYLIKTRGQQVTLSCSPISGHRSVSWYQQTPGQGLQFLFEYFSETQRNKGNFPGRFSGRQFSNSRSEMNVSTLELGDSALYLCASSWRLARLDGNEQFFGPGTRLTVL.